This T cell receptor beta chain was sequenced during a study of blood T cell repertoires in COVID-19. The overall study: Italy, Spain and the United States were the sources of the convalescent and acute COVID-19 samples.

The CDR3 extends over 15 amino acids. V lost 4 bases to trimming and J lost 7 bases; unmatched junction nucleotides: 8. The germline V gene has CDR1 MNHNY and CDR2 SVGAGI (reference sequence). The repertoire was sequenced with immunoSEQ multiplex PCR; TCRdb's copy has only in-frame clones and lacks some. The table includes 250,000 to 350,000 clones, 80% to 95% detected once. Material for sequencing was peripheral blood. The chain joins TRBV6-6 to TRBJ1-3; 9 bases map to TRBD1. The clonotype originates from a woman in her 30s with COVID-19, enrolled during active disease. CDR3 nucleotide sequence: TGTGCCAGCAGTTCTGCGACAGGGGGTCGGAACACCATATATTTT. Its protein is CASSSATGGRNTIYF.